These 3 T cell receptor beta chains originate from one sample sequenced in a study of blood T cell repertoires in COVID-19. Assay: immunoSEQ multiplex PCR; the TCRdb copy retains only in-frame clones and omits some. The table records roughly 180,000 clones, around 85% of them present only once. Sequenced sample: PBMCs or T cells enriched from blood (not recorded which). All receptors derive from a middle-aged man who had recovered from COVID-19.

The V call is TRBV9, the J call TRBJ2-7, with 8 bases identical to TRBD2. V lost 2 bases to trimming and J lost 4 bases; unmatched junction nucleotides: 8. Germline CDR1 SGDLS, CDR2 YYNGEE. The CDR3 consists of 15 residues. This CDR3 is CASSVTSGLLYEQYF. The DNA for the CDR3 is TGTGCCAGCAGCGTTACTAGCGGCCTTCTTTACGAGCAGTACTTC.

The chain couples TRBV13 to TRBJ2-5, with TRBD2 identical over 12 bases. Germline values: CDR1 PRHDT, CDR2 FYEKMQ (reference sequence). This CDR3 spans 18 amino acids. V shed 2 bases, J shed 0 bases, and the junction held 7 bases outside the gene matches. DNA for the CDR3: TGTGCCAGCAGCTTAAGGTCCCGGACTAGCGGGGACCAAGAGACCCAGTACTTC. Protein sequence: CASSLRSRTSGDQETQYF. Using reference TRBV13 and TRBJ2-5 for the parts outside the CDR3, the full variable domain is AAGVIQSPRHLIKEKRETATLKCYPIPRHDTVYWYQQGPGQDPQFLISFYEKMQSDKGSIPDRFSAQQFSDYHSELNMSSLELGDSALYFCASSLRSRTSGDQETQYFGPGTRLLVL.

The genes are TRBV5-4 and TRBJ1-3; 7 nucleotides agree with TRBD1. This CDR3 is built from 13 residues. The germline gives CDR1 SGHNT, CDR2 YYREEE (reference sequence). V shed 4 bases, J shed 4 bases, and the junction held 2 bases outside the gene matches. The CDR3 region has the DNA TGTGCCAGCAGCCCGGACAGGGGAAACACCATATATTTT. Translated: CASSPDRGNTIYF.